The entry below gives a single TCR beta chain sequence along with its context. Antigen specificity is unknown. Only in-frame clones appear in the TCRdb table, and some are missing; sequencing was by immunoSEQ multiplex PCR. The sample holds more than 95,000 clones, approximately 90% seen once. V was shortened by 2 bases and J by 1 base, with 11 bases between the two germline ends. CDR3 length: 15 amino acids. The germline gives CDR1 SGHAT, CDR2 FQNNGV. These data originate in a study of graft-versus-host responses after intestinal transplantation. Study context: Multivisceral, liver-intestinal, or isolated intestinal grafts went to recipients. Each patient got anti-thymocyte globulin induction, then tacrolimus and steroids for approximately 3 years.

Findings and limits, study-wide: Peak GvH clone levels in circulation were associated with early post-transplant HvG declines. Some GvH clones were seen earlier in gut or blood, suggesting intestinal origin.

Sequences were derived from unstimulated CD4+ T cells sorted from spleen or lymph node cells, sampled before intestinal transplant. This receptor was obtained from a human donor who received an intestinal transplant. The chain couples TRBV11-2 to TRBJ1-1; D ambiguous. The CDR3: CASSLLGITNTEAFF. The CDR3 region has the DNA TGTGCCAGCAGCTTATTGGGCATAACGAACACTGAAGCTTTCTTT.